One T cell receptor (beta chain) is described in this entry. What it recognizes is unknown. These data come from a study of OX40 agonist ivuxolimab in advanced cancers. Whole-study context: Patients enrolled in dose escalation were diagnosed with hepatocellular carcinoma, melanoma, renal cell or head and neck cancer. Males comprised around four fifths of the group, whose mean age was 60 years (range 23 to 79). Enrollees could have had prior anti-PD-1, anti-PD-L1 or anti-CTLA-4 therapy, which more than 30% had received. Study-wide points: The study found among the lowest clonal expansion in partial responders at 0.1-3.0 mg/kg.

The V segment lost 0 bases and the J segment 0 bases; nucleotides outside the gene matches: 3. This CDR3 spans 15 amino acids. The germline CDR1 and CDR2 sequences are SGHRS and YFSETQ. Sequencing was performed with immunoSEQ multiplex PCR; in TCRdb, only in-frame clones are kept and a portion is missing. The sample holds around 63,000 clones, about four fifths seen once. The gene calls are TRBV5-1 and TRBJ2-7; TRBD2 matches 7 bases. This TCR derives from an adult with an advanced solid tumor such as melanoma, head and neck, liver or kidney cancer. Sequences were derived from CD4+ or CD8+ T cells sorted from blood, sampled in a trial of the OX40 agonist ivuxolimab. Here the CDR3 reads CASSLASGSSYEQYF. Here the CDR3 DNA reads TGCGCCAGCAGCTTGGCTAGCGGTTCCTCCTACGAGCAGTACTTC.